These 14 T cell receptor beta chains were sequenced from one sample in a study of T cells in Graves' hyperthyroidism and ophthalmopathy. TCR beta CDR3 region amplification was performed from RNA transcripts. HTBI primers were the set used in a first-round RT-PCR of the TCR CDR3. TCRdb ran MiXCR on the multiplex PCR reads and lists one entry per CDR3 protein. The sample includes approximately 610,000 distinct CDR3 sequences, roughly 14% of them seen just once. Source material: blood. These receptors originate from a woman aged 35 to 49 with Graves' ophthalmopathy.

This chain joins TRBV5-1 and TRBJ2-7; 15 nucleotides align to TRBD2. Losses at the gene ends were 4 bases for V and 5 bases for J; bases not matched to a gene: 16. The CDR3 is 19 amino acids. Germline V gene lookup returns CDR1 SGHRS and CDR2 YFSETQ. The CDR3 spells CASSKYSGLAGGEGNEQYF. In DNA, the CDR3 is TGCGCCAGCAGCAAGTATTCGGGACTAGCGGGAGGAGAGGGCAACGAGCAGTACTTC.

The gene calls are TRBV28 and TRBJ2-5, with a tentative D call TRBD2 (6 bases). Germline CDR1 is MDHEN and CDR2 is SYDVKM. CDR3 size: 14 residues. V dropped 6 bases and J dropped 2 bases, with 13 bases sitting between them. The DNA of the CDR3 is TGTGCCAGCAGACCGAGGACTACTCAAGAGACCCAGTACTTC. Encoded protein: CASRPRTTQETQYF.

This clonotype was found many times. This chain joins TRBV6-1 and TRBJ2-5; D is perhaps TRBD1 or TRBD2 (5 bases each). Germline CDR1 and CDR2: MNHNS and SASEGT. V lost 10 bases and J 7 bases, leaving 25 bases between the germline ends. The CDR3 consists of 15 residues. DNA of the CDR3: TGTGCCACCCTGGACACCGGGACCACGCATTGGACCCAGTACTTC. Its translation is CATLDTGTTHWTQYF.

This rearrangement joins TRBV2 to TRBJ2-5; possibly TRBD1 for D (6 bases). The germline gives CDR1 SNHLY, CDR2 FYNNEI. Trimming stripped 1 base from V and 5 bases from J, with 14 bases between. This CDR3 spans 15 amino acids. CDR3: CASSEERLRGETQYF. The CDR3 coding sequence is TGTGCCAGCAGTGAAGAGCGCCTGAGGGGGGAGACCCAGTACTTC. The full variable domain, completed using reference TRBV2 and TRBJ2-5, is EPEVTQTPSHQVTQMGQEVILRCVPISNHLYFYWYRQILGQKVEFLVSFYNNEISEKSEIFDDQFSVERPDGSNFTLKIRSTKLEDSAMYFCASSEERLRGETQYFGPGTRLLVL.

This clonotype was recorded many times. This chain connects TRBV6-5 to TRBJ2-7, with TRBD2 as a possible D gene (5 bases). Trimming left V 6 bases short and J 7 bases short, with 16 bases between. CDR3 size: 13 residues. Germline-derived CDR1 and CDR2 are MNHEY and SVGAGI. CDR3 in DNA: TGTGCCAGCAGGATGAGCGGTGTGGGTGAGCAGTACTTC. It translates to CASRMSGVGEQYF.

In this sample, this clonotype turned up many times. The chain combines TRBV28 with TRBJ1-1, with a weak D call TRBD1 (5 bases). The germline CDR1 and CDR2 sequences are MDHEN and SYDVKM. This CDR3 comprises 11 residues. V shed 6 bases and J shed 11 bases, with 13 bases lying between them. The CDR3 bases are TGTGCCAGCAGCCCCGGGGCCAAGGCTTTCTTT. Protein sequence: CASSPGAKAFF.

This clonotype was counted ten times or more. The rearrangement joins TRBV15 to TRBJ2-2, with 11 nucleotides matching TRBD1. CDR1 is LNHNV, CDR2 YYDKDF, per germline (reference sequence). The CDR3 runs to 17 residues. Unmatched junction bases numbered 5, after V lost 0 bases and J lost 5 bases. The CDR3 region is CATSRDGTGGRTGELFF. CDR3 nucleotides: TGTGCCACCAGCAGAGACGGGACAGGGGGAAGGACCGGGGAGCTGTTTTTT.

Many counts were recorded for this clonotype. The chain recombines TRBV19 with TRBJ2-1; 9 bases align to TRBD2. This CDR3 contains 16 residues. J gave up 10 bases and V 3 bases, and 13 bases lay outside the gene matches. Germline-derived CDR1 and CDR2 are LNHDA and SQIVND (reference sequence). CDR3 amino acids: CASSMSVGGRAGEQFF. The CDR3 bases are TGTGCCAGTAGTATGTCTGTGGGCGGGAGGGCCGGAGAGCAGTTCTTC.

This clonotype was seen a few times. A read error may be the cause here, since a much bigger clone is one base away. The chain combines TRBV4-2 with TRBJ2-7, with 14 bases fitting TRBD2. Germline V gene lookup returns CDR1 LGHNA and CDR2 YNFKEQ. Losses at the gene ends were 5 bases for V and 3 bases for J; bases not matched to a gene: 3. This CDR3 is 15 amino acids long. CDR3 sequence reads: CASSKGTSGSYEQYF. The CDR3 nucleotides are TGTGCCAGCAGCAAAGGGACTAGCGGGAGCTACGAGCAGTACTTC.

This clonotype has a count of ten or more. The genes are TRBV20-1 and TRBJ2-5; 8 bases map to TRBD1. J lost 7 bases, V lost 1 base, and 11 bases had no gene match. The V gene's germline CDR1 is DFQATT and CDR2 SNEGSKA (reference sequence). The CDR3 spans 15 residues. CDR3 residues: CSARVYGDRLATQYF. CDR3 nucleotides: TGCAGTGCTAGAGTTTATGGGGACAGGCTGGCGACCCAGTACTTC.

This clonotype was seen many times. The chain uses TRBV6-1 and TRBJ1-5, with TRBD1 as a possible D gene (5 bases). This CDR3 contains 16 residues. Looked up from germline, CDR1 is MNHNS and CDR2 is SASEGT. Trimming left V 2 bases short and J 4 bases short, with 15 bases between. The CDR3 sequence: CASSEISGPFNQPQHF. For the CDR3, the DNA is TGTGCCAGCAGTGAAATCTCGGGACCCTTTAATCAGCCCCAGCATTTT.

This clonotype showed up many times. V and J are TRBV28 and TRBJ1-2; D is unclear. The germline gives CDR1 MDHEN, CDR2 SYDVKM. V was clipped by 5 bases and J by 8 bases, with 6 bases between them. CDR3 length equals 10 residues. This CDR3 is CASSPPGYTF. CDR3 sequence (DNA): TGTGCCAGCAGTCCGCCGGGCTACACCTTC.

The table lists this clonotype with many counts. The rearrangement links TRBV10-3 to TRBJ2-1; no clear D. The germline gives CDR1 ENHRY, CDR2 SYGVKD. The CDR3 is made up of 13 amino acids. The germline V and J ends were trimmed by 0 bases and 5 bases, with 5 bases remaining between them. The CDR3 nucleotides are TGTGCCATCAGTGAGTCGGTAGACAATGAGCAGTTCTTC. It codes for CAISESVDNEQFF.

Many counts were recorded for this clonotype. This chain links TRBV20-1 with TRBJ2-7, with D tentatively TRBD1 or TRBD2 (6 bases each). Trimming took 6 bases from V and 2 from J, leaving 17 bases between them. The CDR3 extends over 14 amino acids. Per germline, CDR1 DFQATT and CDR2 SNEGSKA (reference sequence). CDR3 in DNA: TGCAGTGCATCGGGGGACAACGACCCCTACGAGCAGTACTTC. Its translation: CSASGDNDPYEQYF.